Listed here are 4 T cell receptor beta chains from one sample, sequenced in a study of OX40 agonist ivuxolimab in advanced cancers. The library relied on the immunoSEQ multiplex PCR assay. In TCRdb, the immuneACCESS table is reduced to in-frame sequences with V and J assigned. These tables do not hold every clone; where another copy was compared, an unresolved V gene accounts for under half, and the others remain unexplained. This sample lists under 55,000 clones; approximately 88% were detected once. Roughly 12% of the sample goes to the ten largest clones. The sequenced sample was CD4+ or CD8+ T cells sorted from blood, obtained in a trial of the OX40 agonist ivuxolimab. The receptors originated from an adult with an advanced solid tumor such as melanoma, head and neck, liver or kidney cancer.

V gene TRBV18 combines with J gene TRBJ2-2, with D perhaps matching TRBD1 (5 bases). The CDR3 runs 14 residues. Trimming removed 1 base from V and 5 bases from J, with 8 bases in between. The germline gives CDR1 KGHSH, CDR2 LQKENI. CDR3: CASSPLKGTGELFF. Written as DNA, the CDR3 is TGTGCCAGCTCACCACTGAAGGGGACCGGGGAGCTGTTTTTT.

The V and J genes are TRBV6-1 and TRBJ2-7; D is unresolved. The CDR3 has 13 amino acids. Per the germline V gene, CDR1 is MNHNS and CDR2 is SASEGT. V lost 1 base and J lost 7, with 11 bases in between. CDR3 in DNA: TGTGCCAGCAGTGAAGTTACCAGCCTGGAGCAGTACTTC. It codes for CASSEVTSLEQYF.

This chain's CDR3 is CASSLAGAEETQYF. The CDR3 DNA sequence: TGTGCCAGCAGCTTAGCAGGGGCAGAGGAGACCCAGTACTTC. J is TRBJ2-5 and V is TRBV5-6, with D tentatively TRBD1 (6 bases). Germline CDR1 is SGHDT and CDR2 is YYEEEE. Trimming removed 2 bases from V and 5 bases from J, with 13 bases in between. The CDR3 runs 14 residues.

The chain carries TRBV6-5 and TRBJ1-2, with 8 nucleotides matching TRBD1. The V segment lost 6 bases and the J segment 0 bases; nucleotides outside the gene matches: 6. The CDR3 consists of 15 residues. Germline CDR1 MNHEY, CDR2 SVGAGI. The CDR3 reads CASREPGQANYGYTF. DNA for the CDR3: TGTGCCAGCAGAGAACCGGGACAGGCTAACTATGGCTACACCTTC.